Listed below are T cell receptor beta chains from one sample, sequenced in a study of blood T cells in healthy people across ages. TCRdb reprocessed the 5' RACE reads via MiXCR and lists one record per CDR3 protein. The sample shows 1.2 million to 1.5 million distinct CDR3 sequences, approximately 59% of them seen only once. The specimen was blood. The receptor set was obtained from a man aged 18 to 30 in good health. Each CDR3 is given without its conserved first and last residue. Only some rows state a clone size, as once, few, many or a class for expanded clones.

clone size: few; J gene: TRBJ2-3; V gene: TRBV12-3/TRBV12-4; CDR3 protein: ASRELAGSSTDTQY
clone size: NA; J gene: TRBJ1-1; V gene: TRBV29-1; CDR3 protein: SDRDSMNTEAF
clone size: NA; J gene: TRBJ1-5; V gene: TRBV25-1; CDR3 protein: ASSEPGAPSNQPQH
clone size: NA; J gene: TRBJ2-5; V gene: TRBV20-1; CDR3 protein: SARSGGLFYQETQY
clone size: few; J gene: TRBJ1-5; V gene: TRBV5-1; CDR3 protein: ASSIGPGQGLNSNQPQH
clone size: few; J gene: TRBJ2-1; V gene: TRBV29-1; CDR3 protein: SIRADASYNEQF
clone size: NA; J gene: TRBJ2-5; V gene: TRBV6-5; CDR3 protein: ASSYLPVARQETQY
clone size: NA; J gene: TRBJ2-1; V gene: TRBV11-2; CDR3 protein: ASSLARGLAGDNEQF
clone size: NA; J gene: TRBJ2-1; V gene: TRBV4-1; CDR3 protein: ATGGGLYNEQF
clone size: few; J gene: TRBJ2-5; V gene: TRBV29-1; CDR3 protein: SVDGAATASQETQY
clone size: NA; J gene: TRBJ2-3; V gene: TRBV7-2; CDR3 protein: ASSLSAGAGADTQY
clone size: NA; J gene: TRBJ1-4; V gene: TRBV3-1; CDR3 protein: ASSQPQGVLF
clone size: few; J gene: TRBJ2-1; V gene: TRBV7-8; CDR3 protein: ASSFLFGQGRDEQF
clone size: NA; J gene: TRBJ2-7; V gene: TRBV7-2; CDR3 protein: ASSLWVAGGLSSYEQY
clone size: NA; J gene: TRBJ1-1; V gene: TRBV6-5; CDR3 protein: ASSSPSSLGAF
clone size: NA; J gene: TRBJ2-5; V gene: TRBV20-1; CDR3 protein: SARGRGQVETQY
clone size: NA; J gene: TRBJ2-7; V gene: TRBV29-1; CDR3 protein: SVEVGEVALGEQY
clone size: NA; J gene: TRBJ2-7; V gene: TRBV20-1; CDR3 protein: SGQGQGYEQY
clone size: NA; J gene: TRBJ2-5; V gene: TRBV20-1; CDR3 protein: SARALTTNPPDRSREQY
clone size: few; J gene: TRBJ2-7; V gene: TRBV5-1; CDR3 protein: ASSPETGLYEQY
clone size: NA; J gene: TRBJ2-1; V gene: TRBV24-1; CDR3 protein: ATSDPGQGNEQF
clone size: few; J gene: TRBJ2-7; V gene: TRBV12-3/TRBV12-4; CDR3 protein: ASSPGLASPYEQY
clone size: once; J gene: TRBJ2-3; V gene: TRBV20-1; CDR3 protein: SASGSATSSGKADTQY
clone size: few; J gene: TRBJ2-1; V gene: TRBV5-6; CDR3 protein: ASSLGLNYNEQF
clone size: NA; J gene: TRBJ1-6; V gene: TRBV6-2/TRBV6-3; CDR3 protein: ASSRRDRGDSPLH
clone size: NA; J gene: TRBJ2-2; V gene: TRBV7-9; CDR3 protein: ASSPGTYVTGELF
clone size: NA; J gene: TRBJ1-2; V gene: TRBV6-5; CDR3 protein: ASSYNLGGGYT
clone size: NA; J gene: TRBJ2-4; V gene: TRBV5-1; CDR3 protein: ASSLGRTEYIQY
clone size: few; J gene: TRBJ2-7; V gene: TRBV5-1; CDR3 protein: ASSSAGTNYEQY
clone size: few; J gene: NA; V gene: TRBV4-3; CDR3 protein: ASSQDTGAEQY
clone size: NA; J gene: TRBJ2-5; V gene: TRBV11-2; CDR3 protein: ASSYDLLRTAETQY